Listed here is a single T cell receptor beta chain. Its antigen remains unidentified. This CDR3 comprises 19 residues. The germline gives CDR1 SGHAT, CDR2 FQNNGV. V shed 5 bases and J 0 bases; nucleotides not matched to a gene: 12. This record comes from a study of CD8 T cells in ankylosing spondylitis. Study-level points and caveats: Clones tied to disease were said to be significantly enriched in matched ankylosing spondylitis synovial fluid. Prior work had noted some motif variants in reactive arthritis blood and synovial fluid. Seemingly distinctive of ankylosing spondylitis blood was a TCR beta motif formed by eight highly homologous variants. Disease-linked clones had a CD8+ phenotype and relatively low frequency in peripheral blood.

TCRdb independently ran MiXCR on the 5' RACE reads; one entry per CDR3 protein. The repertoire holds about 500,000 distinct CDR3 sequences, with roughly 13% as singletons. This sequence was found in a male donor with ankylosing spondylitis. The material sequenced was blood, either unsorted or a sorted T cell fraction (not recorded which). This chain connects TRBV11-2 to TRBJ2-6, with 8 bases aligning to TRBD1. The CDR3 nucleotides are TGTGCCAGCAGCCACCGGGACAGGAGTCCTTACTCTGGGGCCAACGTCCTGACTTTC. This gives the protein CASSHRDRSPYSGANVLTF.